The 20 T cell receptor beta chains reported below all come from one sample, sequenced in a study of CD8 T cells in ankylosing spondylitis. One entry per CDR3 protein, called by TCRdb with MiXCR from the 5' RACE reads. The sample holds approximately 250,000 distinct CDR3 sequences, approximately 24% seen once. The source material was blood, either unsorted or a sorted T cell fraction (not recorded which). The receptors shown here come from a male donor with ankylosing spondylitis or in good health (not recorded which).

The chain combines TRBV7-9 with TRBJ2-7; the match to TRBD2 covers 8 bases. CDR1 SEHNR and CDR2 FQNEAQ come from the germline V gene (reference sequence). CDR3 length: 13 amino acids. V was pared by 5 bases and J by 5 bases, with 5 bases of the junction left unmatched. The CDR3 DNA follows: TGTGCCAGCAGCGAGCGGGGGAGAAACGAGCAGTACTTC. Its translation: CASSERGRNEQYF.

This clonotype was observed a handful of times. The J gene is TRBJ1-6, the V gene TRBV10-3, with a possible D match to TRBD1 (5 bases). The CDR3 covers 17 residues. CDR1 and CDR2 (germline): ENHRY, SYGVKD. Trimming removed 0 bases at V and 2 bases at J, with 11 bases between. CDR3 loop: CAISESPTGPYNSPLHF. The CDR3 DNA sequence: TGTGCCATCAGTGAGTCGCCAACGGGGCCCTATAATTCACCCCTCCACTTT.

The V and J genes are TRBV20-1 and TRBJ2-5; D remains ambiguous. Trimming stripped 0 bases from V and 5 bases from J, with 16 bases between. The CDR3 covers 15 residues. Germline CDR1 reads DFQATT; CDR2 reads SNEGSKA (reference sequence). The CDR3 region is CSAREWQAARETQYF. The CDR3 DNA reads TGCAGTGCTAGAGAATGGCAGGCGGCAAGGGAGACCCAGTACTTC.

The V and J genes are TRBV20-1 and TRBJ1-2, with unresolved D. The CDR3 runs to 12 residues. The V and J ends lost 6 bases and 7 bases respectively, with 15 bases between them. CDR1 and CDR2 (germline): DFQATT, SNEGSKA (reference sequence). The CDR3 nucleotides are TGCAGTGCGGAGCGTGGGCTTGGTGGCTACACCTTC. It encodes CSAERGLGGYTF.

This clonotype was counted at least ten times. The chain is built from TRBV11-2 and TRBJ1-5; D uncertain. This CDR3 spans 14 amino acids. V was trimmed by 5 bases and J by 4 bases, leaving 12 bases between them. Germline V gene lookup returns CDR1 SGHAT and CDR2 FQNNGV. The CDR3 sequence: CASSLTGPNQPQHF. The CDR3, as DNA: TGTGCCAGCAGCCTAACCGGGCCTAATCAGCCCCAGCATTTT.

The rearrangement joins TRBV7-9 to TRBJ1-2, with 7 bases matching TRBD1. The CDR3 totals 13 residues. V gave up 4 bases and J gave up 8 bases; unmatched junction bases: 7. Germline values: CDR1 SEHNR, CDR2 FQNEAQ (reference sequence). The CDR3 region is CASSSGGDRGYTF. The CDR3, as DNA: TGTGCCAGCAGCTCCGGGGGGGACAGAGGCTACACCTTC.

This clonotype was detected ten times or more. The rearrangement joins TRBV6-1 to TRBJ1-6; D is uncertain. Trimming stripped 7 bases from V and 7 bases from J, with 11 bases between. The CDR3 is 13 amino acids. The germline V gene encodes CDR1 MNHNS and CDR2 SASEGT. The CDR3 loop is CASKRDMNSPLHF. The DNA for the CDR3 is TGTGCCAGCAAACGGGATATGAATTCACCCCTCCACTTT.

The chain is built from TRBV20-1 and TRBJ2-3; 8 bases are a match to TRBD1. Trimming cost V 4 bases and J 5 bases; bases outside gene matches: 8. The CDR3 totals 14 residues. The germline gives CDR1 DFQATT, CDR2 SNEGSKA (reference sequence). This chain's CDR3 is CSAIGSGGQDTQYF. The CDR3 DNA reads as TGCAGTGCTATCGGGTCAGGGGGCCAAGATACGCAGTATTTT.

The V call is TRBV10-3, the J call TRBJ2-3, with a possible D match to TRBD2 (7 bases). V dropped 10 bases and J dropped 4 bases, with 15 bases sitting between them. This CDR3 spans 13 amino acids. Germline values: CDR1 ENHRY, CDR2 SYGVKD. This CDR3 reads CATRGGEADTQYF. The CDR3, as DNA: TGTGCCACCCGAGGGGGGGAGGCAGATACGCAGTATTTT.

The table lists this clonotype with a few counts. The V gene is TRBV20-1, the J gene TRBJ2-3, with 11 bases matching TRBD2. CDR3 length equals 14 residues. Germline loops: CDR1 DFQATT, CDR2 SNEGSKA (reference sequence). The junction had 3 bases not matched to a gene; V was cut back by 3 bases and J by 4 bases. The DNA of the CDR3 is TGCAGTGCTAGGTTTAGCGGGGGGGCAGATACGCAGTATTTT. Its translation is CSARFSGGADTQYF.

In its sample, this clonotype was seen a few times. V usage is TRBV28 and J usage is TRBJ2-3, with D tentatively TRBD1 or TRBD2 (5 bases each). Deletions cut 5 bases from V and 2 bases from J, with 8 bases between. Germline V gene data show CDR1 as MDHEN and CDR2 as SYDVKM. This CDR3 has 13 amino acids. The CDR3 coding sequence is TGTGCCAGCAGTAGGGACCTCACAGATACGCAGTATTTT. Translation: CASSRDLTDTQYF. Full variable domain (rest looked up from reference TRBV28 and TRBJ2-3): DVKVTQSSRYLVKRTGEKVFLECVQDMDHENMFWYRQDPGLGLRLIYFSYDVKMKEKGDIPEGYSVSREKKERFSLILESASTNQTSMYLCASSRDLTDTQYFGPGTRLTVL.

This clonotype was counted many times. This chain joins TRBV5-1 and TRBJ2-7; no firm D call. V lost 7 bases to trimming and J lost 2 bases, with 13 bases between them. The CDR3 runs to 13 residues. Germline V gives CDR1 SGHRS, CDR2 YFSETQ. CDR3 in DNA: TGCGCCAGCTCTTATCAGGAAGCCTACGAGCAGTACTTC. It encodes CASSYQEAYEQYF.

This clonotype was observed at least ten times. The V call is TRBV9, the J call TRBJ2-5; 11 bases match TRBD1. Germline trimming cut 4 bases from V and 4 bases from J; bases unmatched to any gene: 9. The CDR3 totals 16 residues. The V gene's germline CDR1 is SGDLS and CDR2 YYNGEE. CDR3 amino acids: CASSPSGTGGRETQYF. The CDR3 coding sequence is TGTGCCAGCAGCCCCTCCGGGACAGGGGGGAGAGAGACCCAGTACTTC.

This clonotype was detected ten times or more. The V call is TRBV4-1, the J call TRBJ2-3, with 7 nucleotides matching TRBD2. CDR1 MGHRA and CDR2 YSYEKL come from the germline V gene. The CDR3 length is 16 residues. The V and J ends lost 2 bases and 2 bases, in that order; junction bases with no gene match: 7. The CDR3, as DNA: TGCGCCAGCAGCCAATTTTCAAGCGGGGTCACAGATACGCAGTATTTT. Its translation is CASSQFSSGVTDTQYF.

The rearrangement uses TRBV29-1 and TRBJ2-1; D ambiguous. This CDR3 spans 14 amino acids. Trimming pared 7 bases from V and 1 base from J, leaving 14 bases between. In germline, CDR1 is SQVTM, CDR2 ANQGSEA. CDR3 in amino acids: CSATPLGSYNEQFF. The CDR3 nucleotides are TGCAGCGCCACTCCCTTGGGGTCCTACAATGAGCAGTTCTTC.

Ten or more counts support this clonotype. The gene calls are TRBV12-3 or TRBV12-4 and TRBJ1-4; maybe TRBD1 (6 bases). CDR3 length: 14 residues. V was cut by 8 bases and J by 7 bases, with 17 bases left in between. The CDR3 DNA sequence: TGTGCCAGCTCTGAGGGACAAACCGGTGAAAAACTGTTTTTT. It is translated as CASSEGQTGEKLFF.

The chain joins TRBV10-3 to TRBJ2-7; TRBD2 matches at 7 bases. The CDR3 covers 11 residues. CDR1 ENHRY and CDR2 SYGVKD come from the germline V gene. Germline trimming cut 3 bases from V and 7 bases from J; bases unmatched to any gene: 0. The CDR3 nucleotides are TGTGCCATCAGTGACGGGGGGGAGCAGTACTTC. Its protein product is CAISDGGEQYF.

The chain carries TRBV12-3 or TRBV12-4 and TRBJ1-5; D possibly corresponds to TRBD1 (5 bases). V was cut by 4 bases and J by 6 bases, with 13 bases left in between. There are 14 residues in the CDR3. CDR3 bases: TGTGCCAGCAGTTATCGGAAGGGACCTCAGCCCCAGCATTTT. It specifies CASSYRKGPQPQHF.

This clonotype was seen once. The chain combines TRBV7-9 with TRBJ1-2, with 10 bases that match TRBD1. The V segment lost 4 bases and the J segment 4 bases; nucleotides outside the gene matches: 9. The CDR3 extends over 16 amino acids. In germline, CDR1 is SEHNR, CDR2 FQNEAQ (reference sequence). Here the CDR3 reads CASSYEAGQGSYGYTF. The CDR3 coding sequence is TGTGCCAGCAGCTACGAAGCGGGACAGGGGTCCTATGGCTACACCTTC.

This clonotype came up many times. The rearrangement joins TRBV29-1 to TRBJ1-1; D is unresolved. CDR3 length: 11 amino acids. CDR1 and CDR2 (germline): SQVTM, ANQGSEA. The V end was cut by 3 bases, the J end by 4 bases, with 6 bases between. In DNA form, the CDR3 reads TGCAGCGTTGAGGCGGGCACTGAAGCTTTCTTT. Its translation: CSVEAGTEAFF.